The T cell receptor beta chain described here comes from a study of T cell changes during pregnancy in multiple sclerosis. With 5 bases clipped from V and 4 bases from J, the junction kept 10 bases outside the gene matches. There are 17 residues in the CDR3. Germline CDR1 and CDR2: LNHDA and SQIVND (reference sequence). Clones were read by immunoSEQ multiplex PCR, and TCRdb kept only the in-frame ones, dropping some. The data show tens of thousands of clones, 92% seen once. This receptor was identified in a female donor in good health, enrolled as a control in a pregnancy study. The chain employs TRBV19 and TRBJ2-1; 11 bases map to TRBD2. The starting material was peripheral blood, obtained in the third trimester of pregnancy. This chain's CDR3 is CASSPRLAGKPYNEQFF. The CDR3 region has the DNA TGTGCCAGTAGTCCACGACTAGCGGGGAAACCATACAATGAGCAGTTCTTC.